These 9 T cell receptor beta chains share one sample of origin, sequenced in a study of blood T cells in healthy people across ages. Together with a sample-barcoded 5' primer, a J-beta primer mix was included in a second PCR lasting about 6 to 11 cycles. TCRdb used MiXCR to reprocess the 5' RACE reads, holding one entry per CDR3 protein. The sample holds roughly 1,700,000 distinct CDR3 sequences, over 25% seen once. The sample consisted of blood. The receptors were sampled from a woman between 25 and 40 years old in good health.

In this sample, this clonotype turned up many times. The chain couples TRBV7-9 to TRBJ2-6; 7 bases match TRBD1. V trimming: 5 bases; J trimming: 0 bases; junction bases outside the gene matches: 7. CDR1 is SEHNR and CDR2 is FQNEAQ in the germline V gene (reference sequence). This CDR3 has 17 residues. In nucleotides, the CDR3 is TGTGCCAGCAGCCCACAGGGGCCCATCTCTGGGGCCAACGTCCTGACTTTC. Protein: CASSPQGPISGANVLTF.

This clonotype has at least ten counts. The chain combines TRBV20-1 with TRBJ2-5; 10 nucleotides line up with TRBD2. This CDR3 has 16 amino acids. The germline V gene encodes CDR1 DFQATT and CDR2 SNEGSKA (reference sequence). With 0 bases clipped from V and 5 bases from J, the junction kept 9 bases outside the gene matches. CDR3 loop: CSARDVTSGIEETQYF. In nucleotides, the CDR3 is TGCAGTGCTAGAGATGTAACTAGCGGGATTGAGGAGACCCAGTACTTC.

This clonotype was detected only a few times. This chain joins TRBV28 and TRBJ2-4; 7 bases are a match to TRBD1. The closer fit of TRBJ2-7 to the DNA end suggests the J call may be wrong. The CDR3 spans 15 residues. CDR1 MDHEN and CDR2 SYDVKM come from the germline V gene. The CDR3, as DNA: TGTGCCAGCAGTTTACCACAGGACAGGCCTGACGAGCAGTACTTC. Translating gives CASSLPQDRPDEQYF.

The chain uses TRBV7-9 and TRBJ2-3, with 10 bases lining up with TRBD1. Per germline, CDR1 SEHNR and CDR2 FQNEAQ (reference sequence). This CDR3 is 15 amino acids long. The trim removed 1 base at V and 5 bases at J, leaving 3 bases unmatched. CDR3 in amino acids: CASSLGQGAVDTQYF. Here the CDR3 DNA reads TGTGCCAGCAGCTTAGGACAGGGGGCTGTAGATACGCAGTATTTT.

As to this clonotype: A much larger clone lies a single base off, so this may be a read error. The gene calls are TRBV15 and TRBJ2-7; D uncertain. Germline V lookup: CDR1 LNHNV, CDR2 YYDKDF (reference sequence). This CDR3 spans 15 amino acids. Trimming took 5 bases from V and 2 from J, leaving 16 bases between them. The CDR3 spells CATSVRTASPYEQYF. The CDR3 DNA sequence: TGTGCCACCAGCGTCCGGACGGCCTCCCCCTACGAGCAGTACTTC.

This clonotype appeared a few times. The chain recombines TRBV5-6 with TRBJ2-2, with TRBD1 as a possible D gene (5 bases). CDR1 and CDR2 (germline): SGHDT, YYEEEE. Trimming left V 5 bases short and J 4 bases short, with 12 bases between. The CDR3 totals 14 residues. The CDR3 is CASRARGRTGELFF. DNA of the CDR3: TGTGCCAGCAGGGCTAGGGGTCGCACCGGGGAGCTGTTTTTT. Complete variable domain (other parts from reference TRBV5-6 and TRBJ2-2): DAGVTQSPTHLIKTRGQQVTLRCSPKSGHDTVSWYQQALGQGPQFIFQYYEEEERQRGNFPDRFSGHQFPNYSSELNVNALLLGDSALYLCASRARGRTGELFFGEGSRLTVL.

A few counts support this clonotype. The chain uses TRBV2 and TRBJ2-1; 7 positions match TRBD2. The V gene's germline CDR1 is SNHLY and CDR2 FYNNEI. The V segment lost 5 bases and the J segment 4 bases; nucleotides outside the gene matches: 14. This CDR3 is built from 17 residues. CDR3 region: CASSLGGAGGWYNEQFF. For the CDR3, the DNA is TGTGCCAGCAGTCTCGGCGGCGCCGGGGGGTGGTACAATGAGCAGTTCTTC.

Concerning this clonotype itself: This may come from a read error, since a much larger clone is one base off. V and J are TRBV29-1 and TRBJ2-1; no clear D gene. In germline, CDR1 is SQVTM, CDR2 ANQGSEA. This CDR3 comprises 14 residues. V dropped 1 base and J dropped 2 bases, with 9 bases sitting between them. CDR3: CSVEVARPYNEQFF. In DNA form, the CDR3 reads TGCAGCGTTGAAGTGGCGAGGCCCTACAATGAGCAGTTCTTC.

This clonotype came up many times. The V and J genes are TRBV28 and TRBJ2-4; D perhaps matches TRBD2 (6 bases). From germline, CDR1 is MDHEN and CDR2 SYDVKM. There are 16 residues in the CDR3. Trimming took 5 bases from V and 2 from J, leaving 16 bases between them. The CDR3 region is CASSLTGGRSKNIQYF. The CDR3 DNA reads TGTGCCAGCAGTCTCACTGGGGGGAGGTCCAAAAACATTCAGTACTTC.